In its sample, the clone carrying this TCR beta chain was seen once. V lost 6 bases and J lost 7; bases outside the gene matches: 6. Germline CDR1 reads LNHDA; CDR2 reads SQIVND (reference sequence). This CDR3 is built from 14 residues. This sample is part of a study of blood T cell repertoires in COVID-19. Study context: Some COVID-19 samples were acute and others convalescent; all came from the United States, Italy and Spain.

In the authors' workflow: The authors estimated nucleated cell counts from reference gene primer amplification. Only in-frame clones appear in the TCRdb table, and some are missing; sequencing was by immunoSEQ multiplex PCR. V, J and clone size derive from that table, while D and trimming were established from the DNA sequence. Seen here are hundreds of thousands of clones, about nine tenths observed once, and the top ten hold 1.4%. This rearrangement joins TRBV19 to TRBJ1-5; 10 bases are a match to TRBD1. The specimen was peripheral blood. This receptor was identified in a woman under 40 with active or convalescent COVID-19. The CDR3 loop reads CASRTGGFGQPQHF. The CDR3 DNA reads TGTGCCAGTAGGACAGGGGGCTTTGGCCAGCCCCAGCATTTT. Full variable domain (remainder filled in from reference TRBV19 and TRBJ1-5): DGGITQSPKYLFRKEGQNVTLSCEQNLNHDAMYWYRQDPGQGLRLIYYSQIVNDFQKGDIAEGYSVSREKKESFPLTVTSAQKNPTAFYLCASRTGGFGQPQHFGDGTRLSIL.